These 21 T cell receptor beta chains were sequenced from one sample in a study of blood T cell repertoires in COVID-19. Clones were sequenced by immunoSEQ multiplex PCR, and TCRdb holds only the in-frame ones, with some missing. The data hold approximately 250,000 clones, with around 81% observed a single time. Material: peripheral blood. All receptors derive from a woman between 55 and 75 years old with active or convalescent COVID-19.

This chain links TRBV7-2 with TRBJ2-3; 8 nucleotides align to TRBD2. The CDR3 extends over 15 amino acids. The trim removed 3 bases at V and 6 bases at J, leaving 8 bases unmatched. Germline CDR1 reads SGHTA; CDR2 reads FQGNSA. CDR3 amino acids: CASSFQAGAGDTQYF. In nucleotides, the CDR3 is TGTGCCAGCAGCTTTCAAGCGGGGGCCGGCGATACGCAGTATTTT.

The chain combines TRBV25-1 with TRBJ1-6, with TRBD1 matching 7 bases. J gave up 5 bases and V 4 bases, and 2 bases lay outside the gene matches. CDR1 and CDR2 from the germline V gene are MGHDK and SYGVNS. The CDR3 runs to 14 residues. Here the CDR3 reads CASSVTGNNSPLHF. CDR3 in DNA: TGTGCCAGCAGTGTGACAGGGAATAATTCACCCCTCCACTTT.

The sample holds one count of this clone. The J gene is TRBJ2-7, the V gene TRBV11-3; 14 nucleotides match TRBD2. V dropped 1 base and J dropped 3; count of bases not matched to a gene: 8. The CDR3 spans 18 residues. The germline CDR1 and CDR2 sequences are SGHNT and YENEEA. The CDR3 loop is CASSLVTGTSGSDYEQYF. In DNA, the CDR3 is TGTGCCAGCAGCTTAGTCACCGGGACTAGCGGGAGCGACTACGAGCAGTACTTC.

The J gene is TRBJ2-7, the V gene TRBV4-1; maybe TRBD2 (5 bases). CDR3 length: 16 amino acids. The germline V and J ends were trimmed by 0 bases and 7 bases, with 19 bases remaining between them. CDR1 is MGHRA, CDR2 YSYEKL, per germline. The CDR3 sequence: CASSQELSGRRREQYF. In DNA, the CDR3 is TGCGCCAGCAGCCAAGAACTAAGCGGTAGGAGAAGAGAGCAGTACTTC.

V gene TRBV7-9 combines with J gene TRBJ2-2; 12 nucleotides line up with TRBD1. Germline V gives CDR1 SEHNR, CDR2 FQNEAQ (reference sequence). The CDR3 extends over 17 amino acids. V shed 4 bases and J 6 bases; nucleotides not matched to a gene: 9. CDR3: CASSSVGQGAWAGELFF. For the CDR3, the DNA is TGTGCCAGCAGCTCGGTGGGACAGGGGGCTTGGGCCGGGGAGCTGTTTTTT.

V is TRBV19 and J is TRBJ2-2, with D perhaps TRBD1 (5 bases). The CDR3 covers 14 residues. Between the trimmed V and J ends, which lost 5 bases and 4 bases, there was a span of 11 bases. The V gene's germline CDR1 is LNHDA and CDR2 SQIVND (reference sequence). CDR3 in DNA: TGTGCCAGTAGTCCCCCAGGGTCCACCGGGGAGCTGTTTTTT. Its protein product is CASSPPGSTGELFF.

J is TRBJ1-1 and V is TRBV7-8; 8 nucleotides align to TRBD1. Germline lookup yields CDR1 SGHVS and CDR2 FQNEAQ. Trimming took 5 bases from V and 5 from J; bases not matched to a gene: 16. CDR3 size: 17 residues. The CDR3, as DNA: TGTGCCAGCAGCCCGCCCCGGCTCGGCAGGGGGCGTACTGAAGCTTTCTTT. It translates to CASSPPRLGRGRTEAFF.

This clone came up a few times. J is TRBJ2-2 and V is TRBV28; D may be TRBD2 (5 bases). The CDR3 covers 20 residues. The V and J ends lost 4 bases and 2 bases respectively, with 26 bases between them. Germline CDR1 is MDHEN and CDR2 is SYDVKM. The CDR3 loop reads CASSSLPSLGLGANTGELFF. CDR3 in DNA: TGTGCCAGCAGTTCCCTACCTTCATTAGGACTCGGTGCTAACACCGGGGAGCTGTTTTTT. Supplemented by reference TRBV28 and TRBJ2-2, the full variable domain reads DVKVTQSSRYLVKRTGEKVFLECVQDMDHENMFWYRQDPGLGLRLIYFSYDVKMKEKGDIPEGYSVSREKKERFSLILESASTNQTSMYLCASSSLPSLGLGANTGELFFGEGSRLTVL.

The chain carries TRBV9 and TRBJ1-2, with 12 nucleotides matching TRBD1. The CDR3 runs 17 residues. J lost 5 bases, V lost 1 base, and 9 bases had no gene match. CDR1 is SGDLS, CDR2 YYNGEE, per germline. The CDR3 sequence: CASSVKGGQGAQYGYTF. The CDR3 nucleotides are TGTGCCAGCAGCGTAAAAGGGGGACAGGGGGCGCAATATGGCTACACCTTC.

J is TRBJ1-4 and V is TRBV3-1 (or the pseudogene TRBV3-2), with TRBD1 as a possible D gene (5 bases). Germline V gene lookup returns CDR1 LGHDT and CDR2 YNNKEL (reference sequence). With 5 bases removed from V and 2 bases from J, the gap between germline ends came to 12 bases. This CDR3 is built from 15 residues. The DNA of the CDR3 is TGTGCCAGCAGCTTCAACCGGGGGACTAATGAAAAACTGTTTTTT. This sequence encodes CASSFNRGTNEKLFF.

J is TRBJ1-2 and V is TRBV3-1 (or the pseudogene TRBV3-2), with D tentatively TRBD1 (6 bases). Germline lookup yields CDR1 LGHDT and CDR2 YNNKEL (reference sequence). With 1 base removed from V and 4 bases from J, the gap between germline ends came to 10 bases. The CDR3 covers 14 residues. CDR3 amino acids: CASSQVPDSYGYTF. CDR3 nucleotide sequence: TGTGCCAGCAGCCAAGTCCCGGACAGCTATGGCTACACCTTC.

CDR3 region: CASRGGPYSNQPQHF. CDR3 sequence (DNA): TGTGCCAGTAGAGGGGGCCCCTATAGCAATCAGCCCCAGCATTTT. This sequence joins TRBV19 and TRBJ1-5; 7 bases map to TRBD1. The germline V gene has CDR1 LNHDA and CDR2 SQIVND (reference sequence). This CDR3 has 15 amino acids. Trimming took 6 bases from V and 0 from J; bases not matched to a gene: 5. Filled out from reference TRBV19 and TRBJ1-5, the complete variable domain reads DGGITQSPKYLFRKEGQNVTLSCEQNLNHDAMYWYRQDPGQGLRLIYYSQIVNDFQKGDIAEGYSVSREKKESFPLTVTSAQKNPTAFYLCASRGGPYSNQPQHFGDGTRLSIL.

The gene calls are TRBV28 and TRBJ1-5; 11 positions match TRBD1. The germline V gene has CDR1 MDHEN and CDR2 SYDVKM. This CDR3 has 16 amino acids. V lost 3 bases to trimming and J lost 3 bases; unmatched junction nucleotides: 4. The DNA of the CDR3 is TGTGCCAGCAGTTTCCTGGGACAGGGGGACAATCAGCCCCAGCATTTT. It translates to CASSFLGQGDNQPQHF.

The V call is TRBV7-9, the J call TRBJ2-4, with 10 bases matching TRBD1. Trimming took 5 bases from V and 4 from J; bases not matched to a gene: 11. The germline V gene encodes CDR1 SEHNR and CDR2 FQNEAQ (reference sequence). The CDR3 is 17 residues long. CDR3 sequence (DNA): TGTGCCAGCAGCACCACCTCTGGGGACAGGGGAAAAAACATTCAGTACTTC. It codes for CASSTTSGDRGKNIQYF.

The CDR3 protein is CASSSGLAGSYEQYF. CDR3 nucleotide sequence: TGTGCCAGCAGCTCGGGACTAGCGGGCTCCTACGAGCAGTACTTC. The chain joins TRBV7-9 to TRBJ2-7; 12 nucleotides agree with TRBD2. This CDR3 spans 15 amino acids. With V trimmed by 4 bases and J by 0 bases, 1 base remained unmatched. Germline CDR1 is SEHNR and CDR2 is FQNEAQ (reference sequence). Full variable domain (remainder filled in from reference TRBV7-9 and TRBJ2-7): DTGVSQNPRHKITKRGQNVTFRCDPISEHNRLYWYRQTLGQGPEFLTYFQNEAQLEKSRLLSDRFSAERPKGSFSTLEIQRTEQGDSAMYLCASSSGLAGSYEQYFGPGTRLTVT.

This chain uses TRBV10-3 with TRBJ1-1, with D possibly being TRBD1 (5 bases). V gave up 4 bases and J gave up 4 bases, with 13 bases separating them. The CDR3 extends over 14 amino acids. Germline values: CDR1 ENHRY, CDR2 SYGVKD. The DNA of the CDR3 is TGTGCCATCAGTGGGCTCCAGGGTTTCACTGAAGCTTTCTTT. It is translated as CAISGLQGFTEAFF.

The rearrangement uses TRBV11-2 and TRBJ2-3; 10 bases map to TRBD2. CDR1 and CDR2 (germline): SGHAT, FQNNGV. V lost 6 bases, J lost 3 bases, and 6 bases stayed unmatched. The CDR3 runs 15 residues. The CDR3 DNA follows: TGTGCCAGCAGTCGTCCGGGACTAGCGACAGATACGCAGTATTTT. Translation: CASSRPGLATDTQYF.

The sample holds a few counts of this clone. J is TRBJ2-2 and V is TRBV5-4; 8 bases are shared with TRBD2. V lost 2 bases, J lost 9 bases, and 6 bases stayed unmatched. The CDR3 spans 14 residues. Germline V lookup: CDR1 SGHNT, CDR2 YYREEE (reference sequence). For the CDR3, the DNA is TGTGCCAGCAGCTTCGAGACTAGCGACAGGGAGCTGTTTTTT. Protein sequence: CASSFETSDRELFF.

This clone came up once. The chain joins TRBV6-5 to TRBJ2-7; unclear D gene. Trimming cost V 5 bases and J 7 bases, with 15 bases left between them. CDR3 length: 13 amino acids. Germline V gives CDR1 MNHEY, CDR2 SVGAGI. DNA of the CDR3: TGTGCCAGCAGTCCCAACACCGTGCGGGAGCAGTACGTC. Its protein is CASSPNTVREQYV.

The V gene is TRBV2, the J gene TRBJ1-2; 11 bases map to TRBD1. Trimming cost V 5 bases and J 3 bases; bases outside gene matches: 14. CDR1 is SNHLY, CDR2 FYNNEI, per germline. This CDR3 contains 18 residues. The CDR3 is CASSWQGQGVKGDYGYTF. The CDR3 nucleotides are TGTGCCAGCAGTTGGCAGGGACAGGGGGTGAAAGGGGACTATGGCTACACCTTC. Variable domain in full (rest from reference TRBV2 and TRBJ1-2): EPEVTQTPSHQVTQMGQEVILRCVPISNHLYFYWYRQILGQKVEFLVSFYNNEISEKSEIFDDQFSVERPDGSNFTLKIRSTKLEDSAMYFCASSWQGQGVKGDYGYTFGSGTRLTVV.

The rearrangement links TRBV9 to TRBJ2-2; D perhaps matches TRBD2 (6 bases). The V end was cut by 0 bases, the J end by 6 bases, with 12 bases between. In germline, CDR1 is SGDLS, CDR2 YYNGEE. The CDR3 sequence is 15 residues long. Written as DNA, the CDR3 is TGTGCCAGCAGCGTAGAAGCGGGCTACCCCGGGGAGCTGTTTTTT. This translates into CASSVEAGYPGELFF. Using reference TRBV9 and TRBJ2-2 for the parts outside the CDR3, the full variable domain is DSGVTQTPKHLITATGQRVTLRCSPRSGDLSVYWYQQSLDQGLQFLIQYYNGEERAKGNILERFSAQQFPDLHSELNLSSLELGDSALYFCASSVEAGYPGELFFGEGSRLTVL.